These T cell receptor beta chains were read from a single sample in a study of spatial heterogeneity in lung cancer. TCRdb ran MiXCR on the 5' RACE reads and lists one entry per CDR3 protein. The table has about 75,000 distinct CDR3 sequences, less than 15% seen once. Specimen: PBMCs, collected at surgery. All receptors come from a male donor with early-stage non-small cell lung cancer. CDR3s include the opening cysteine and the closing phenylalanine or tryptophan. A D gene is named only where the DNA matches it firmly. Size is stated for part of the rows, as once, few or many counts, or as a class when the clone is expanded.

clone_size,v_call,d_call,j_call,cdr3_nt,cdr3_aa
many,TRBV5-1,TRBD1,TRBJ1-4,TGCGCCAGCAAAGGCGGGACAGGGGCCTTTAATGAAAAACTGTTTTTT,CASKGGTGAFNEKLFF
-,TRBV20-1,-,TRBJ2-5,TGCAGTGCTAGGAGGCCTTCCGGGGGAGAGACCCAGTACTTC,CSARRPSGGETQYF
few,TRBV7-9,-,TRBJ1-1,TGTGCCAGCAGCCCGCGGGGGCGCGGGATAACGAACACTGAAGCTTTCTTT,CASSPRGRGITNTEAFF
-,TRBV7-9,TRBD2,TRBJ2-1,TGTGCCAGCAGAAGCGGGAGAGGCAATGAGCAGTTCTTC,CASRSGRGNEQFF
few,TRBV5-5,-,TRBJ2-7,TGTGCCAGCAGCTCCCTTCCTACCCGCATCTCCTACGAGCAGTACTTC,CASSSLPTRISYEQYF
many,TRBV4-1,-,TRBJ2-7,TGCGCCAGCAGCCAAGAATACTTCGGGGAATTCAGCTCCTACGAGCAGTACTTC,CASSQEYFGEFSSYEQYF
-,TRBV7-9,-,TRBJ2-1,TGTGCCAGCAGCTTACTAGTGGGATACAATGAGCAGTTCTTC,CASSLLVGYNEQFF
many,TRBV4-1,TRBD2,TRBJ2-2,TGCGCCAGCAGCCCTAGCGGGACACGGAGGAACACCGGGGAGCTGTTTTTT,CASSPSGTRRNTGELFF
-,TRBV3-1,-,TRBJ1-1,TGTGCCAGCAGCCAAGTGGCAGGAACTGAAGCTTTCTTT,CASSQVAGTEAFF
once,TRBV5-1,TRBD2,TRBJ2-3,TGCGCCAGCGGGAGGGATAGCACAGATACGCAGTATTTT,CASGRDSTDTQYF
-,TRBV24-1,TRBD2,TRBJ2-5,TGTGCCACCCGTTTGGCGGGAGAAGAGACCCAGTACTTC,CATRLAGEETQYF
many,TRBV4-2,TRBD2,TRBJ2-3,TGTGCCAGCAGCCAAGGGCCTAGCGGGAGGGCCATGGATACGCAGTATTTT,CASSQGPSGRAMDTQYF
-,TRBV7-2,-,TRBJ2-1,TGTGCCAGCAGCTTAGACCAGGGTATGGGGCAGTTCTTC,CASSLDQGMGQFF
-,TRBV9,TRBD2,TRBJ2-5,TGTGCCAGCAGCGTGGGGACTAGTCAAGAGACCCAGTACTTC,CASSVGTSQETQYF
few,TRBV19,-,TRBJ1-5,TGTGCCAGTAGGGCGGCAGGCATCTTCAATCAGCCCCAGCATTTT,CASRAAGIFNQPQHF
-,TRBV7-2,-,TRBJ1-5,TGTGCCAGCAGCCCACAGGTCAATCAGCCCCAGCATTTT,CASSPQVNQPQHF
few,TRBV18,TRBD1,TRBJ1-1,TGTGCCAGCTCACCAAGGATAGGGACAGGGGTGAACACTGAAGCTTTCTTT,CASSPRIGTGVNTEAFF
-,TRBV28,TRBD1,TRBJ2-7,TGTGCCAGCAGTGCCGGGACAGTGACCTCTACGAAGCAGTACTTC,CASSAGTVTSTKQYF
many,TRBV11-2,-,TRBJ1-4,TGTGCCAGCAGCCCTCTCGGCCCTGGCCGGGAAAAACTGTTTTTT,CASSPLGPGREKLFF
-,TRBV20-1,-,TRBJ2-5,TGCAGTGCTAGGTTCCCAGGGGTAGAGACCCAGTACTTC,CSARFPGVETQYF
few,TRBV5-1,-,TRBJ1-3,TGCGCCAGCAGCTTGAATACAGGGACTGGAAACACCATATATTTT,CASSLNTGTGNTIYF
many,TRBV19,-,TRBJ2-7,TGTGCCAGTAGTTCCCCTTCTAGTTCCTACGAGCAGTACTTC,CASSSPSSSYEQYF
-,TRBV6-6,-,TRBJ2-7,TGTGCCAGCAGTCCCTTCGACGAGCAGTACTTC,CASSPFDEQYF
many,TRBV29-1,-,TRBJ2-3,TGCAGCGTTGAAGCTAGCACAGATACGCAGTATTTT,CSVEASTDTQYF
many,TRBV29-1,-,TRBJ1-1,TGCAGCGTTGGGCGGGCATTAGGTGAAGCTTTCTTT,CSVGRALGEAFF
few,TRBV7-3,-,TRBJ2-1,TGTGCCAGCAGCTTACTCCCTCTCGGTGAGCAGTTCTTC,CASSLLPLGEQFF
few,TRBV19,-,TRBJ1-2,TGTGCCAGTATGGGGGAGAACTATGGCTACACCTTC,CASMGENYGYTF
many,TRBV7-9,TRBD1,TRBJ1-2,TGTGCCAGCAACCCACCAGGGGGCGACTATGGCTACACCTTC,CASNPPGGDYGYTF
many,TRBV4-1,TRBD2,TRBJ2-7,TGCGCCAGCAGCTACCTAGCGGGAGCACCCTACGAGCAGTACTTC,CASSYLAGAPYEQYF
few,TRBV20-1,-,TRBJ2-7,TGCAGTGCCCCTCGAGGGCAAGCTCCTTACGAGCAGTACTTC,CSAPRGQAPYEQYF
few,TRBV7-9,TRBD1,TRBJ2-3,TGTGCCAGCAGCTTAACGACAGGGGGGACAGATACGCAGTATTTT,CASSLTTGGTDTQYF
many,TRBV29-1,-,TRBJ2-3,TGCAGCGTTGAAGACAGAAGTAACACAGATACGCAGTATTTT,CSVEDRSNTDTQYF
many,TRBV4-1,TRBD1,TRBJ1-1,TGCGCCAGCAGCCAAGACCCAGGGGGTAGGACTGAAGCTTTCTTT,CASSQDPGGRTEAFF
few,TRBV6-5,TRBD1,TRBJ1-2,TGTGCCAGCAGTTACTCGAGCACAGGGGGATATGACTATGGCTACACCTTC,CASSYSSTGGYDYGYTF
-,TRBV12-3/TRBV12-4,-,TRBJ1-6,TGTGCCAGCAGTTTAGCGAGGGGCGGAAATTCACCCCTCCACTTT,CASSLARGGNSPLHF
-,TRBV24-1,TRBD2,TRBJ2-3,TGTGCCACCAGTGACAGCGGGAGGACGGGCACAGATACGCAGTATTTT,CATSDSGRTGTDTQYF
few,TRBV5-1,-,TRBJ2-2,TGCGCCAGCAGCTCCGGACGGCAGGTGGACACCGGGGAGCTGTTTTTT,CASSSGRQVDTGELFF
few,TRBV11-3,TRBD2,TRBJ2-7,TGTGCCAGCAGTCCCGGGACTAGCGGGAGAGGTTCCTACGAGCAGTACTTC,CASSPGTSGRGSYEQYF
-,TRBV7-2,-,TRBJ1-1,TGTGCCAGCAGCTTAGTGGGAGGGAACACTGAAGCTTTCTTT,CASSLVGGNTEAFF
-,TRBV7-9,-,TRBJ1-2,TGTGCCAGCAGCCCCCCGGGTCAGGTTCCCGGCTACACCTTC,CASSPPGQVPGYTF
many,TRBV12-3/TRBV12-4,-,TRBJ1-5,TGTGCCAGCAGTTTAGGGGGACTCCTAAATCAGCCCCAGCATTTT,CASSLGGLLNQPQHF
many,TRBV27,-,TRBJ2-2,TGTGCCAGCAGTCTGCGGACAATGTACACCGGGGAGCTGTTTTTT,CASSLRTMYTGELFF
-,TRBV11-3,-,TRBJ2-7,TGTGCCAGCAGAGGGACTCCAACCTACGAGCAGTACTTC,CASRGTPTYEQYF
few,TRBV7-9,-,TRBJ2-2,TGTGCCAGCAGCTTAGTTCCAGGGAAAAGCACCGGGGAGCTGTTTTTT,CASSLVPGKSTGELFF
-,TRBV28,-,TRBJ2-1,TGTGCCAGCAGTCTCGGACGGAGCTCCTACAATGAGCAGTTCTTC,CASSLGRSSYNEQFF
-,TRBV2,-,TRBJ1-5,TGTGCCAGCAGTCCTCCGGGGGATGGCAATCAGCCCCAGCATTTT,CASSPPGDGNQPQHF
many,TRBV10-3,TRBD1,TRBJ1-3,TGTGCCATCAGTCCTGGGACAGCCAGCTCTGGAAACACCATATATTTT,CAISPGTASSGNTIYF
-,TRBV30,-,TRBJ1-1,TGTGCGCAGCAGCGAGAGATTGAAGCTTTCTTT,CAQQREIEAFF
-,TRBV20-1,-,TRBJ1-2,TGCAGTGCTAGGCGGACTAACTATGGCTACACCTTC,CSARRTNYGYTF
many,TRBV24-1,TRBD1,TRBJ2-3,TGTGCCACCAGTCCCCTCCAGTCCGGGACAGGGGAAGATACGCAGTATTTT,CATSPLQSGTGEDTQYF
few,TRBV21-1,-,TRBJ2-1,TGTGCCAGCAGCCCCCGACTAGCGGGAGTTTCCTACAATGAGCAGTTCTTC,CASSPRLAGVSYNEQFF
-,TRBV7-2,-,TRBJ2-3,TGTGCCAGCAGCTCTCGACAGGGAGGGTATACGCAGTATTTT,CASSSRQGGYTQYF
many,TRBV4-2,-,TRBJ2-3,TGTGCCAGCAAAGACACAGATACGCAGTATTTT,CASKDTDTQYF